This T cell receptor beta chain was retrieved from a study of response to subunit inactivated influenza vaccine. Per germline, CDR1 MDHEN and CDR2 SYDVKM. The V segment lost 6 bases and the J segment 8 bases; nucleotides outside the gene matches: 8. This CDR3 spans 15 amino acids. TCRdb recomputed calls from the RT-PCR reads with MiXCR, one row per CDR3 protein. The table lists around 570,000 distinct CDR3 sequences, approximately 10% of them singletons, with approximately 10% in the top ten. In addition, the sample was reused for a study of T cells expressing NK-cell markers. In that study: Making the TCR beta cDNA relied on 5'RACE template switching with UMIs. Underlying the TCR beta repertoires were sorted CD3+CD56+NKG2C+, CD3+CD56+NKG2C- and CD3+CD56-NKG2C+ T cells. The study sequenced eight donors, seven HCMV-seropositive and one seronegative. An anti-gamma-delta TCR antibody was added in several experiments. It restricted sorting to alpha-beta TCR-expressing T cells. Where several donors were concerned, these clonotypes also led the CD3+CD56-NKG2C+ fraction.

The clonotype was recovered from a middle-aged man who received an inactivated influenza vaccine. Sequencing was performed on PBMCs from blood, taken on the day of vaccination. This chain links TRBV28 with TRBJ2-1, with TRBD2 identical over 12 bases. The CDR3 coding sequence is TGTGCCAGCAGAATCGGACTAGCGGGGAGAGATGAGCAGTTCTTC. This gives the protein CASRIGLAGRDEQFF.